The 5 T cell receptor beta chains below were found in one sample sequenced in a study of CD8 T cells in ankylosing spondylitis. In TCRdb, the 5' RACE reads were re-called with MiXCR into one record per CDR3 protein. The data hold about 360,000 distinct CDR3 sequences, with roughly 14% observed a single time. Sequenced material: blood, either unsorted or a sorted T cell fraction (not recorded which). All receptors derive from a male donor with ankylosing spondylitis or in good health (not recorded which).

There are a few counts of this clonotype. The J gene is TRBJ2-7, the V gene TRBV7-8, with D perhaps matching TRBD2 (5 bases). The CDR3 contains 13 residues. Per the germline V gene, CDR1 is SGHVS and CDR2 is FQNEAQ. Trimming took 2 bases from V and 3 from J, leaving 8 bases between them. CDR3 protein: CASSLRGFYEQYF. The CDR3 DNA is TGTGCCAGCAGCTTACGGGGTTTCTACGAGCAGTACTTC.

This chain links TRBV11-2 with TRBJ1-2, with D perhaps matching TRBD1 (5 bases). The CDR3 has 15 amino acids. Trimming cost V 7 bases and J 0 bases, with 15 bases left between them. Germline V gene sequence: CDR1 SGHAT, CDR2 FQNNGV. Written as DNA, the CDR3 is TGTGCCAGCACCACGGGCCGGGACCCTAACTATGGCTACACCTTC. Translation gives CASTTGRDPNYGYTF.

This clonotype was picked up a small number of times. The chain employs TRBV2 and TRBJ2-7, with D unclear. The CDR3 totals 15 residues. CDR1 is SNHLY and CDR2 is FYNNEI in the germline V gene. V lost 8 bases and J lost 0, with 17 bases in between. CDR3 sequence (DNA): TGTGCCAGCTTCCAAAGGAGAGCAATCTCCTACGAGCAGTACTTC. It translates to CASFQRRAISYEQYF.

Comment on this clonotype: One junction end disagrees with the germline gene, perhaps due to a read error. The chain combines TRBV13 with TRBJ1-3; no clear D gene. The CDR3 contains 13 residues. CDR1 and CDR2 (germline): PRHDT, FYEKMQ (reference sequence). DNA of the CDR3: TGTGCCAGCAGCGCCTCCCTGGGAAACACCATACATTTT. Amino acids: CASSASLGNTIHF.

The V gene is TRBV7-7, the J gene TRBJ2-5; 7 bases match TRBD1. The CDR3 runs 13 residues. CDR1 and CDR2 (germline): SSHAT, FNYEAQ (reference sequence). V lost 5 bases and J lost 5; bases outside the gene matches: 5. The CDR3, as DNA: TGTGCCAGCAGCGTCGACAGGGTTGAGACCCAGTACTTC. Translation gives CASSVDRVETQYF.